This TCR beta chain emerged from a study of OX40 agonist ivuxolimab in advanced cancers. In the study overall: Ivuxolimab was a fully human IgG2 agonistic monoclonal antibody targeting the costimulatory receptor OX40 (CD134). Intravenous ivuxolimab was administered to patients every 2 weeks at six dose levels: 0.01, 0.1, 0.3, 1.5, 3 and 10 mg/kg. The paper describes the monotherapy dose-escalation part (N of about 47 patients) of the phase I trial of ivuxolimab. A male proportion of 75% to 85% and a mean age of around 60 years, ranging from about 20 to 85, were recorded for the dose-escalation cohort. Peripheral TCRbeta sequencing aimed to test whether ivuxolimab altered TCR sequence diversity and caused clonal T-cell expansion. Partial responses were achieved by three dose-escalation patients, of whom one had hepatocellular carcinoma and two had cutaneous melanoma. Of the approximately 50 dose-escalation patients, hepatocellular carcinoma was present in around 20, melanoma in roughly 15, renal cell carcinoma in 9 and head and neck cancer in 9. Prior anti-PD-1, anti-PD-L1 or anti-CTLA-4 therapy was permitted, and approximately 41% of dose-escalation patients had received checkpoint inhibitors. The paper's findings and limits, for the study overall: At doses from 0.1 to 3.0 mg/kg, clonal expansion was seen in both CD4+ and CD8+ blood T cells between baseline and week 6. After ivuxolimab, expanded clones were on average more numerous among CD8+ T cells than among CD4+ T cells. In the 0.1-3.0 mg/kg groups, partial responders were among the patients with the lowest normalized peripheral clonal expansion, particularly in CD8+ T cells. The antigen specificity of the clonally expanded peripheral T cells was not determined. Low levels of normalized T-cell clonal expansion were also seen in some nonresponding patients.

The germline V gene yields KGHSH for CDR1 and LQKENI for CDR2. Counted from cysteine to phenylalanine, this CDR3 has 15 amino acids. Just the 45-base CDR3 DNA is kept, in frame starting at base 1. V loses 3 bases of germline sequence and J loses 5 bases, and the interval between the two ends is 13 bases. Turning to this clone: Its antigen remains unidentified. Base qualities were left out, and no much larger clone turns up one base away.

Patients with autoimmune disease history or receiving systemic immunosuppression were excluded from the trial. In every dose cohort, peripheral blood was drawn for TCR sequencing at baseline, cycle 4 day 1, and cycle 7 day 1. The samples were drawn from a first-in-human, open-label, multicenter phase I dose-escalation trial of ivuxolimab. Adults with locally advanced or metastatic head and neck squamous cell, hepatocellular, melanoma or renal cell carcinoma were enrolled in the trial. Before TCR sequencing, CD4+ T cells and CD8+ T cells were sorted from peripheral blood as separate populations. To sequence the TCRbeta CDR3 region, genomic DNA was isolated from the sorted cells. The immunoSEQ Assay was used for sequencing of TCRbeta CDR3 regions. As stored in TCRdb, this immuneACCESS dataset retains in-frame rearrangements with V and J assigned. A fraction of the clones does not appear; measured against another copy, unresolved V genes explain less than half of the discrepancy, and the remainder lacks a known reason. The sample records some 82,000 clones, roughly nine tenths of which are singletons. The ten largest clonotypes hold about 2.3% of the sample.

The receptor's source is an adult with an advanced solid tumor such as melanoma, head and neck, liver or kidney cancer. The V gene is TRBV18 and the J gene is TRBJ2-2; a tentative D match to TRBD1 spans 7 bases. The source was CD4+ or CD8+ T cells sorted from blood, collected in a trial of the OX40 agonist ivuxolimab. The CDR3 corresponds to CASSPNRGGTGELFF. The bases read TGTGCCAGCTCACCCAACAGGGGAGGAACCGGGGAGCTGTTTTTT.